This T cell receptor (beta chain) derives from a study of blood T cells in healthy people across ages. The use of a sample-barcoded 5' primer and a J-beta primer mix characterized a second PCR of roughly 6 to 11 cycles. TCRdb processed the 5' RACE reads anew with MiXCR; each CDR3 protein has one entry. The sample records about 800,000 distinct CDR3 sequences, 25% being singletons. Whole-study results and caveats: It was the long-lived donors that had more naive CD4+ cells and higher diversity than aged donors.

This clonotype has just a few counts. The antigen is undetermined. In addition, the sample was reused for a study of T cells of mothers and their children. That investigation notes: Whether related or unrelated, pairs show similar shaping of TCR recombination output by thymic selection.

Sequenced: blood. The TCR sequence derives from a boy younger than 18 in good health.

The CDR3 protein is CASSTPRDRGRGAGESSYNEQFF. Here the CDR3 DNA reads TGTGCCAGCAGCACCCCCCGGGACAGGGGGCGCGGAGCGGGGGAAAGCTCCTACAATGAGCAGTTCTTC. This chain uses TRBV11-2 with TRBJ2-1; 12 bases are a match to TRBD1. J was trimmed by 0 bases and V by 5 bases; bases with no gene match: 23. CDR3 size: 23 residues. In germline, CDR1 is SGHAT, CDR2 FQNNGV.